The 30 T cell receptor beta chains in this list originate from one sample, sequenced in a study of T cell changes during pregnancy in multiple sclerosis. Only in-frame clones appear in the TCRdb table, and some are missing; sequencing was by immunoSEQ multiplex PCR. The data hold 55,000 to 70,000 clones, with approximately 89% observed a single time. This material consisted of peripheral blood, taken after pregnancy. The source is a female donor with multiple sclerosis, enrolled in a pregnancy study.

The V and J genes are TRBV11-3 and TRBJ2-6; no definite D call. The CDR3 is 13 amino acids. CDR1 is SGHNT and CDR2 is YENEEA in the germline V gene. V was pared by 5 bases and J by 12 bases, with 14 bases between. The CDR3 is CASSLVFSGVLTF. In DNA form, the CDR3 reads TGTGCCAGCAGCCTCGTTTTTAGTGGCGTCCTGACTTTC.

The chain uses TRBV11-2 and TRBJ1-1; 9 bases line up with TRBD1. The CDR3 is 13 amino acids. V was clipped by 1 base and J by 11 bases; unmatched bases: 5. Germline V lookup: CDR1 SGHAT, CDR2 FQNNGV. CDR3 sequence: CASSLVWDRVAFF. The CDR3 DNA is TGTGCCAGCAGCTTAGTGTGGGACAGGGTGGCTTTCTTT.

A few counts support this clone. V is TRBV10-3 and J is TRBJ2-5; D is unresolved. The V end lost 2 bases, the J end lost 1 base, and 5 bases lay between the germline ends. CDR3 length: 13 amino acids. From germline, CDR1 is ENHRY and CDR2 SYGVKD. CDR3: CAISERLQETQYF. Written as DNA, the CDR3 is TGTGCCATCAGTGAGCGTCTCCAAGAGACCCAGTACTTC.

The chain's CDR3 is CASSIGRGRPDTQYF. DNA for the CDR3: TGTGCCAGTAGTATAGGCAGGGGGCGCCCAGATACGCAGTATTTT. The chain is built from TRBV19 and TRBJ2-3; 8 bases fit TRBD1. CDR3 size: 15 residues. Looked up from germline, CDR1 is LNHDA and CDR2 is SQIVND (reference sequence). V shed 1 base, J shed 4 bases, and the junction held 4 bases outside the gene matches.

This chain connects TRBV4-2 to TRBJ2-7; TRBD2 aligns across 8 bases. Per germline, CDR1 LGHNA and CDR2 YNFKEQ. This CDR3 is built from 14 residues. The trim removed 4 bases at V and 4 bases at J, leaving 6 bases unmatched. The CDR3 DNA follows: TGTGCCAGCAGCCTATCGGGGGGGCGGTACGAGCAGTACTTC. This translates into CASSLSGGRYEQYF.

This clone came up once. The genes are TRBV5-1 and TRBJ1-1; the match to TRBD1 covers 9 bases. V lost 6 bases and J lost 3; bases outside the gene matches: 6. Germline CDR1 is SGHRS and CDR2 is YFSETQ. This CDR3 has 14 residues. This chain's CDR3 is CASTPRTGDTEAFF. Written as DNA, the CDR3 is TGCGCCAGCACCCCTAGGACAGGGGACACTGAAGCTTTCTTT.

The rearrangement links TRBV11-2 to TRBJ2-4; no reliable D call. The CDR3 length is 11 residues. Trimming pared 1 base from V and 8 bases from J, leaving 3 bases between. Germline lookup yields CDR1 SGHAT and CDR2 FQNNGV. The CDR3, as DNA: TGTGCCAGCAGCTTAGTCTACATTCAGTACTTC. This gives the protein CASSLVYIQYF. Together with reference TRBV11-2 and TRBJ2-4, the CDR3 gives the full variable domain: EAGVAQSPRYKIIEKRQSVAFWCNPISGHATLYWYQQILGQGPKLLIQFQNNGVVDDSQLPKDRFSAERLKGVDSTLKIQPAKLEDSAVYLCASSLVYIQYFGAGTRLSVL.

The chain is built from TRBV7-9 and TRBJ1-6, with TRBD1 as a possible D gene (5 bases). Germline CDR1 is SEHNR and CDR2 is FQNEAQ (reference sequence). V lost 4 bases and J lost 8, with 9 bases in between. CDR3 size: 13 residues. The CDR3 loop is CASSSTGDSPLHF. As DNA, the CDR3 is TGTGCCAGCAGCTCTACAGGAGATTCACCCCTCCACTTT.

This clone was recorded only once. The V call is TRBV4-3, the J call TRBJ2-3; 8 nucleotides match TRBD2. After removal of 0 bases from V and 5 bases from J, the junction contained 7 bases not matched to a gene. The CDR3 runs to 16 residues. Germline CDR1 LGHNA, CDR2 YSLEER. For the CDR3, the DNA is TGCGCCAGCAGCCAAGATAATGCGGGGGGCCAAGATACGCAGTATTTT. This sequence encodes CASSQDNAGGQDTQYF.

Notes on this clone: This CDR3 is also generated by other DNA sequences in the sample. The chain carries TRBV6-1 and TRBJ1-2; TRBD1 is a possible D gene (5 bases). The CDR3 is 15 residues long. V was shortened by 4 bases and J by 9 bases, with 21 bases between the two germline ends. Germline V gene sequence: CDR1 MNHNS, CDR2 SASEGT. This CDR3 is CASSGLGGRLGSYTF. In DNA, the CDR3 is TGTGCCAGCAGTGGGCTGGGGGGAAGGCTCGGGAGCTACACCTTC.

The chain recombines TRBV11-3 with TRBJ2-3, with 14 bases aligning to TRBD2. Germline V CDR1 and CDR2: SGHNT, YENEEA. The CDR3 runs to 17 residues. Losses at the gene ends were 4 bases for V and 4 bases for J; bases not matched to a gene: 7. CDR3 residues: CASSSGETSGGADTQYF. Written as DNA, the CDR3 is TGTGCCAGCAGCTCCGGGGAGACTAGCGGGGGGGCAGATACGCAGTATTTT.

This clone was recorded only once. The rearrangement links TRBV5-1 to TRBJ2-1, with no clear D. CDR1 and CDR2 from the germline V gene are SGHRS and YFSETQ. This CDR3 is 10 amino acids long. Trimming stripped 6 bases from V and 4 bases from J, with 2 bases between. Written as DNA, the CDR3 is TGCGCCAGCACTTACAATGAGCAGTTCTTC. Amino acids: CASTYNEQFF.

The J gene is TRBJ2-3, the V gene TRBV7-3; 7 bases are a match to TRBD2. The CDR3 spans 15 residues. Germline loops: CDR1 SGHTA, CDR2 FQGTGA. The trim removed 3 bases at V and 1 base at J, leaving 4 bases unmatched. The CDR3 spells CASSFVSGGTDTQYF. Written as DNA, the CDR3 is TGTGCCAGCAGCTTTGTGAGCGGGGGCACAGATACGCAGTATTTT.

The gene calls are TRBV7-6 and TRBJ1-4; a weak D match, TRBD1 (6 bases). The germline CDR1 and CDR2 sequences are SGHVS and FNYEAQ. V shed 4 bases and J shed 6 bases, with 9 bases lying between them. CDR3 length: 13 amino acids. The CDR3 loop is CASSSRGDEKLFF. Here the CDR3 DNA reads TGTGCCAGCAGCTCCAGGGGAGATGAAAAACTGTTTTTT.

J is TRBJ1-6 and V is TRBV15, with 8 bases matching TRBD1. CDR3 length equals 15 residues. Germline V gives CDR1 LNHNV, CDR2 YYDKDF (reference sequence). After removal of 1 base from V and 9 bases from J, the junction contained 5 bases not matched to a gene. The DNA of the CDR3 is TGTGCCACCAGCAGAGGAGACAGGGGAGTTTCACCCCTCCACTTT. It yields the protein CATSRGDRGVSPLHF.

The chain carries TRBV5-1 and TRBJ2-1, with TRBD1 as a possible D gene (5 bases). The CDR3 runs 16 residues. Trimming took off 4 bases at V and 7 bases at J, with 21 bases between the two ends. Looked up from germline, CDR1 is SGHRS and CDR2 is YFSETQ. CDR3 DNA: TGCGCCAGCAGCCCGGGCCAGGGTTTCGCCCGTAATGAGCAGTTCTTC. This encodes CASSPGQGFARNEQFF.

The V and J genes are TRBV29-1 and TRBJ2-7; 10 bases line up with TRBD1. Germline lookup yields CDR1 SQVTM and CDR2 ANQGSEA. The trim removed 7 bases at V and 6 bases at J, leaving 15 bases unmatched. This CDR3 has 15 residues. CDR3 region: CSALTQDRGLGEQYF. CDR3 nucleotide sequence: TGCAGCGCCCTAACTCAAGACAGGGGGCTGGGCGAGCAGTACTTC.

The chain carries TRBV4-3 and TRBJ1-5, with D unresolved. V lost 4 bases, J lost 4 bases, and 11 bases lay in between. Looked up from germline, CDR1 is LGHNA and CDR2 is YSLEER. This CDR3 has 14 residues. The chain's CDR3 is CASSPGVRNQPQHF. CDR3 DNA: TGCGCCAGCAGCCCCGGGGTCCGAAATCAGCCCCAGCATTTT.

The rearrangement uses TRBV18 and TRBJ2-3; possibly TRBD2 for D (7 bases). The ends were cut back, 3 bases at V and 0 bases at J, with 16 bases in the middle. This CDR3 region has 17 residues. CDR1 is KGHSH, CDR2 LQKENI, per germline. The CDR3 DNA sequence: TGTGCCAGCTCACCTGGCGTCGGGGGGCCCAGCACAGATACGCAGTATTTT. Its protein is CASSPGVGGPSTDTQYF. Full variable domain (outside the CDR3, taken from reference TRBV18 and TRBJ2-3): NAGVMQNPRHLVRRRGQEARLRCSPMKGHSHVYWYRQLPEEGLKFMVYLQKENIIDESGMPKERFSAEFPKEGPSILRIQQVVRGDSAAYFCASSPGVGGPSTDTQYFGPGTRLTVL.

J is TRBJ2-1 and V is TRBV2; TRBD2 agrees at 9 bases. V shed 1 base, J shed 0 bases, and the junction held 4 bases outside the gene matches. The CDR3 is made up of 17 amino acids. The V gene's germline CDR1 is SNHLY and CDR2 FYNNEI. CDR3 region: CASSEGSGGPSYNEQFF. The CDR3 DNA reads TGTGCCAGCAGTGAAGGTAGCGGGGGCCCCTCCTACAATGAGCAGTTCTTC.

On this clone: Germline and junction disagree at one end, which may indicate a read error. The chain couples TRBV11-3 to TRBJ1-6, with D possibly being TRBD1 (5 bases). Germline CDR1 reads SGHNT; CDR2 reads YENEEA. The CDR3 length is 14 residues. The CDR3 DNA is TGTGCCAGCAGCCAGCAGGGTCTTAATACACCCCTCCACTTT. Its translation is CASSQQGLNTPLHF. The entire variable domain, with the rest obtained from reference TRBV11-3 and TRBJ1-6, is as follows: EAGVVQSPRYKIIEKKQPVAFWCNPISGHNTLYWYLQNLGQGPELLIRYENEEAVDDSQLPKDRFSAERLKGVDSTLKIQPAELGDSAVYLCASSQQGLNTPLHFGNGTRLTVT.

The rearrangement uses TRBV23-1 and TRBJ2-1, with 12 bases aligning to TRBD1. TRBV23-1 is reported as an ORF; its role is uncertain. Unmatched junction bases numbered 3, after V lost 7 bases and J lost 8 bases. The CDR3 runs to 13 residues. The CDR3 bases are TGCGCCAGCACTAGGGACAGGGGGCATGAGCAGTTCTTC. Its translation is CASTRDRGHEQFF.

The chain couples TRBV10-2 to TRBJ2-5; D perhaps matches TRBD2 (5 bases). Germline V CDR1 and CDR2: WSHSY, SAAADI. The CDR3 is made up of 12 amino acids. The ends were cut back, 4 bases at V and 3 bases at J, with 6 bases in the middle. The CDR3 nucleotides read TGCGCCAGCAGTGCCGGGGAAGAGACCCAGTACTTC. It yields the protein CASSAGEETQYF.

V and J are TRBV5-1 and TRBJ1-3, with D hard to call. Trimming removed 0 bases at V and 0 bases at J, with 10 bases between. The CDR3 sequence is 16 residues long. The germline CDR1 and CDR2 sequences are SGHRS and YFSETQ. CDR3 region: CASSLAHFGSGNTIYF. For the CDR3, the DNA is TGCGCCAGCAGCTTGGCCCACTTTGGCTCTGGAAACACCATATATTTT.

This clone was observed a few times. The chain is built from TRBV28 and TRBJ1-2, with TRBD1 matching 7 bases. The CDR3 runs to 12 residues. Per germline, CDR1 MDHEN and CDR2 SYDVKM. V was pared by 6 bases and J by 6 bases, with 4 bases of the junction left unmatched. CDR3 bases: TGTGCCAGCAGCCTGACAGGGAATGGCTACACCTTC. Its protein product is CASSLTGNGYTF.

The gene calls are TRBV28 and TRBJ1-2; 8 nucleotides align to TRBD1. This CDR3 is 14 amino acids long. The germline V gene encodes CDR1 MDHEN and CDR2 SYDVKM. V lost 5 bases to trimming and J lost 3 bases; unmatched junction nucleotides: 5. The CDR3 nucleotides are TGTGCCAGCAGTCTTCCAGGGGGCCACTATGGCTACACCTTC. As protein: CASSLPGGHYGYTF.

J is TRBJ2-1 and V is TRBV7-2, with 7 bases lining up with TRBD2. The germline V gene has CDR1 SGHTA and CDR2 FQGNSA. The V segment lost 3 bases and the J segment 0 bases; nucleotides outside the gene matches: 5. The CDR3 loop spans 16 amino acids. CDR3 in DNA: TGTGCCAGCAGCTTCCCGGGGGGTGTCTCCTACAATGAGCAGTTCTTC. This sequence encodes CASSFPGGVSYNEQFF.

This clone was observed once. The gene calls are TRBV2 and TRBJ2-3; the match to TRBD2 covers 10 bases. The V gene's germline CDR1 is SNHLY and CDR2 FYNNEI. The CDR3 loop spans 20 amino acids. V was clipped by 7 bases and J by 0 bases; unmatched bases: 19. CDR3 DNA sequence: TGTGCCAGCATCGAGTCTGGACTAGCGGACCGATTCTCTAGCACAGATACGCAGTATTTT. This codes for CASIESGLADRFSSTDTQYF.

The rearrangement links TRBV18 to TRBJ2-3; the match to TRBD2 covers 7 bases. This CDR3 is 14 amino acids long. Germline V CDR1 and CDR2: KGHSH, LQKENI. V lost 3 bases to trimming and J lost 4 bases; unmatched junction nucleotides: 4. CDR3 protein: CASSPPSGPDTQYF. As DNA, the CDR3 is TGTGCCAGCTCACCTCCTAGCGGCCCAGATACGCAGTATTTT.

A single count supports this clone. The V and J genes are TRBV4-3 and TRBJ2-7; D unclear. Trimming removed 0 bases from V and 7 bases from J, with 16 bases in between. CDR3 length: 15 amino acids. From germline, CDR1 is LGHNA and CDR2 YSLEER. The CDR3 protein is CASSQDPLTGTEQYF. CDR3 nucleotide sequence: TGCGCCAGCAGCCAAGACCCCCTGACTGGTACAGAGCAGTACTTC.